A selection of T cell receptor beta chains follows, all from one sample in a study of CD8 T cells in Susac syndrome. TCRdb reprocessed the immunoSEQ multiplex PCR reads with MiXCR, giving one entry per CDR3 protein. The profile shows 50,000 to 55,000 distinct CDR3 sequences, 95% of them singletons. Source material: CD8+ T cells from PBMCs. These receptors originate from a human donor with Susac syndrome. CDR3s include the opening cysteine and the closing phenylalanine or tryptophan. A D gene is named only where the DNA matches it firmly. Clone size is given for some rows only: seen once, a few or many times, or a class if the clone is expanded.

TGCGCCAGCAGCCAAGGACAGGGGAACTATGGCTACACCTTC | CASSQGQGNYGYTF | . | TRBD1 | TRBJ1-2 | TRBV5-1
TGTGCCAGCAGTGGCGGGGGCAGCTCCTACAATGAGCAGTTCTTC | CASSGGGSSYNEQFF | . | . | TRBJ2-1 | TRBV2
TGTGCCAGTAGTATGGGACAGCGGAGGGGCTACACCTTC | CASSMGQRRGYTF | . | TRBD1 | TRBJ1-2 | TRBV19
TGTGCCAGCAGCCAAGACCCGGGCTCTGAAGCTTTCTTT | CASSQDPGSEAFF | . | . | TRBJ1-1 | TRBV3-1
TGTGCCAGCAGCCAAACAGGGGGTCGGTCACCCCTCCACTTT | CASSQTGGRSPLHF | . | TRBD1 | TRBJ1-6 | TRBV9
TGTGCCAGCAGTCTAGCCTGGGCGGGGGCGAGGACCGGGGAGCTGTTTTTT | CASSLAWAGARTGELFF | . | . | TRBJ2-2 | TRBV12-3/TRBV12-4
TGTGCTAGTGGCGCCTACGAGCAGTACTTC | CASGAYEQYF | . | . | TRBJ2-7 | TRBV12-5
TGTGCCAGCAGCCAAGAGGGGGGGACGCAGTATTTT | CASSQEGGTQYF | . | TRBD2 | TRBJ2-3 | TRBV4-2
TGTGCCAGCAGCTTAGCGGGACAGTACCTTGACTATGGCTACACCTTC | CASSLAGQYLDYGYTF | . | TRBD1 | TRBJ1-2 | TRBV13
TGTGCCAGCAGTGATCTAGCGGGGGGCGCAGATACGCAGTATTTT | CASSDLAGGADTQYF | . | TRBD2 | TRBJ2-3 | TRBV6-4
TGTGCCTGGAAAACAGACTCTGGAAACACCATATATTTT | CAWKTDSGNTIYF | . | . | TRBJ1-3 | TRBV30
TGTGCCACCGGGGGACCACTAGACACCGGGGAGCTGTTTTTT | CATGGPLDTGELFF | once | . | TRBJ2-2 | TRBV24-1
TGTGCCAGCAGTTCCGGCGAGGCGGGGTTAAATGGCTACACCTTC | CASSSGEAGLNGYTF | . | . | TRBJ1-2 | TRBV27
TGCAGTGCTAGACAGGGGGCCAGGCAGCCCCAGCATTTT | CSARQGARQPQHF | . | TRBD1 | TRBJ1-5 | TRBV20-1
TGTGCCAGCAGCCCTGGGACAGGGGCTTCTGGGGCCAACGTCCTGACTTTC | CASSPGTGASGANVLTF | . | TRBD1 | TRBJ2-6 | TRBV7-9
TGCGCCAGCAGCTTGAAAGGGGGTCAGGCCTACCAAGAGACCCAGTACTTC | CASSLKGGQAYQETQYF | . | . | TRBJ2-5 | TRBV5-1
TGTGCCAGCAGCGCCTTTATGTCTGGGGCCAACGTCCTGACTTTC | CASSAFMSGANVLTF | once | . | TRBJ2-6 | TRBV9
TGTGCCAGCAGCCCCCGCCGAGGGACCTTC | CASSPRRGTF | . | . | TRBJ1-2 | TRBV9
TGTTCTTGGCGGGGGGTCAATCAGCCCCAGCATTTT | CSWRGVNQPQHF | . | . | TRBJ1-5 | TRBV6-5
TGTGCCAGCAGCCTAAGCCCAGGGGCGACCTACGAGCAGTACTTC | CASSLSPGATYEQYF | . | . | TRBJ2-7 | TRBV7-8
TGCAGCGTCAGGCTAGCGGGGGATGCTGAGCAGTTCTTC | CSVRLAGDAEQFF | . | TRBD2 | TRBJ2-1 | TRBV29-1
TGTGCCAGCAGCCAAGACACTAGCGGCGGAAGCAATGAGCAGTTCTTC | CASSQDTSGGSNEQFF | . | TRBD2 | TRBJ2-1 | TRBV3-1
TGCAGTGCTAGAGACGGGGTCGGCGGGGAGCTGTTTTTT | CSARDGVGGELFF | . | . | TRBJ2-2 | TRBV20-1
TGTGCCAGCAGCTTAATTCAACAACTAGCACTTGAGCAGTTCTTC | CASSLIQQLALEQFF | . | . | TRBJ2-1 | TRBV7-9
TGTGCCAGCAGCCAAGTCGAGGGGTCTGGAAACACCATATATTTT | CASSQVEGSGNTIYF | . | . | TRBJ1-3 | TRBV14
TGTGCCAGCATCTCGAGGTCCCTGCTTGGGCCAGATACGCAGTATTTT | CASISRSLLGPDTQYF | . | . | TRBJ2-3 | TRBV12-3/TRBV12-4
TGTGCCAGCAGCTTTGGACTAGCGGCCAACACCGGGGAGCTGTTTTTT | CASSFGLAANTGELFF | . | TRBD2 | TRBJ2-2 | TRBV14
TGCAGTGCTAGAGACCCCCTGTCGACAGATACGCAGTATTTT | CSARDPLSTDTQYF | . | . | TRBJ2-3 | TRBV20-1
TGTGCCAGCACTAACCCCCGGGACAGGGGAACGACCGGGGAGCTGTTTTTT | CASTNPRDRGTTGELFF | . | TRBD1 | TRBJ2-2 | TRBV6-1
TGTGCCAGCAGCCCACCGGTCGGGGAAGCTTTCTTT | CASSPPVGEAFF | . | . | TRBJ1-1 | TRBV4-2
TGTGCCAGCAGCTTGGAAACTCAAGAGACCCAGTACTTC | CASSLETQETQYF | . | . | TRBJ2-5 | TRBV5-4
TGTGCCGGCCACTTAGGGCGGGGGGAAAACAATGAGCAGTTCTTC | CAGHLGRGENNEQFF | . | TRBD2 | TRBJ2-1 | TRBV5-4
TGTGCCAGCAGCCAAGTCTTCACAGGGGACTATGGCTACACCTTC | CASSQVFTGDYGYTF | . | TRBD1 | TRBJ1-2 | TRBV14
TGTGCCAGCGTTGAGCGGGGGGGAGGTGAGACCCAGTACTTC | CASVERGGGETQYF | . | TRBD2 | TRBJ2-5 | TRBV12-3/TRBV12-4
TGTGCCAGCAGCTTACTGGGGGAGCAGTATTTT | CASSLLGEQYF | . | . | TRBJ2-3 | TRBV11-2
TGTGCCAGCAGTTTAACGGGCACTGAAGCTTTCTTT | CASSLTGTEAFF | . | . | TRBJ1-1 | TRBV12-3/TRBV12-4
TGTGCCAGCAGCAAAGGGTCCCACGAGCAGTACTTC | CASSKGSHEQYF | . | . | TRBJ2-7 | TRBV21-1
TGTGCCAGCAGCGGGGGTGGCGGGACTAGCACAGATACGCAGTATTTT | CASSGGGGTSTDTQYF | . | . | TRBJ2-3 | TRBV11-2
TGTGCCAGCAGTTTAGAGGGGGCCCTCCAAGAGACCCAGTACTTC | CASSLEGALQETQYF | . | TRBD1 | TRBJ2-5 | TRBV12-3/TRBV12-4
TGTGCCAGCAGCTTGTCGGACGGTTCTAATGAAAAACTGTTTTTT | CASSLSDGSNEKLFF | . | . | TRBJ1-4 | TRBV7-8
TGTGCCAGCACTAGGGCGGACAGGGGGCGCACTGAGCAGTTCTTC | CASTRADRGRTEQFF | once | TRBD1 | TRBJ2-1 | TRBV12-3/TRBV12-4
TGTGCCAGCAGTTCGGTACCTCGAGGGTACGAGCAGTACTTC | CASSSVPRGYEQYF | . | . | TRBJ2-7 | TRBV6-5
TGCGCCAGCAGCCAAGCCTTAGACAGGGGCATCGTGGGCGAGCAGTACTTC | CASSQALDRGIVGEQYF | once | TRBD1 | TRBJ2-7 | TRBV4-3
TGCAGCGTTGAGGGACGGTACTATGGCTACACCTTC | CSVEGRYYGYTF | . | . | TRBJ1-2 | TRBV29-1
TGCAGCGTTGGAGAGTCCCCCTACGAGCAGTACTTC | CSVGESPYEQYF | . | . | TRBJ2-7 | TRBV29-1
TGCAGTGCTAATCCGGGACTAGCGGGGGGCCATCTAGGCACAGATACGCAGTATTTT | CSANPGLAGGHLGTDTQYF | . | TRBD2 | TRBJ2-3 | TRBV20-1
TGCAGCGTTGAAGTCCCGACAGGGAAGGGCACTGAAGCTTTCTTT | CSVEVPTGKGTEAFF | . | TRBD1 | TRBJ1-1 | TRBV29-1
TGTGCCAGTATTGGCCCATTCGCGAACACCGGGGAGCTGTTTTTT | CASIGPFANTGELFF | . | . | TRBJ2-2 | TRBV19
TGTGCCAGCAGGGAAGACTTAAATGAGCAGTTCTTC | CASREDLNEQFF | . | . | TRBJ2-1 | TRBV28
TGTGCCAGCAGCGTAGGCTGGGGCGAGCAGTTCTTC | CASSVGWGEQFF | . | . | TRBJ2-1 | TRBV9